The clone carrying this T cell receptor (beta chain) was seen ten or more times. To make TCR beta libraries, researchers used iRepertoire HTBI primers and Arm-PCR of CDR3 regions. TCRdb reanalysed the multiplex PCR reads using MiXCR and keeps one entry per CDR3 protein. The data hold approximately 540,000 distinct CDR3 sequences, with 12% observed a single time. The sample originates from a study of regulatory T cells in long-lasting Graves disease. Time point of the sample: newly diagnosed GD, antithyroid drugs for less than 3 months. PBMC-derived RNA was used for the TCR library. Germline V gene data show CDR1 as SNHLY and CDR2 as FYNNEI. V gave up 7 bases and J gave up 0 bases, with 9 bases separating them. CDR3 size: 13 residues. This sample also belongs to another study, concerning T cells in Graves' hyperthyroidism and ophthalmopathy.

The source was peripheral blood mononuclear cells (PBMCs), collected at new diagnosis, from a patient treated with antithyroid drugs. This sequence originates from a woman in her twenties or thirties with Graves disease. The genes are TRBV2 and TRBJ1-1; D not resolved. The CDR3 protein is CASIDILNTEAFF. The CDR3 region has the DNA TGTGCCAGCATAGACATCCTGAACACTGAAGCTTTCTTT.